Reported below is one T cell receptor (beta chain). Its antigen remains unknown. This sample stems from a study of beta chain features in type 1 diabetes. The study, taken as a whole, reports: Type 1 diabetes patients had moderately but significantly shorter TCRB CDR3s in all four CD4+ subsets.

This CDR3 comprises 13 residues. CDR1 SNHLY and CDR2 FYNNEI come from the germline V gene. Deletions cut 6 bases from V and 4 bases from J, with 11 bases between. cDNA synthesis used the whole RNA isolate, giving expressed TCRB sequences. The method was immunoSEQ multiplex PCR; TCRdb's version includes in-frame clones alone and lacks a portion of them. This sample has around 250,000 clones, with approximately 14% found just once. The sequencing input was naive CD4+ T cells from blood. The V gene is TRBV2, the J gene TRBJ2-3; D might be TRBD2 (6 bases). The source is a man aged 25 to 45 with type 1 diabetes. CDR3 sequence: CASSRREADTQYF. CDR3 bases: TGTGCCAGCAGCCGGAGGGAAGCAGATACGCAGTATTTT.